What follows are 16 T cell receptor beta chains derived from one specimen sequenced in a study of cytomegalovirus exposure and HLA in healthy donors. 60 Vbeta and 13 Jbeta primers were used in PCR. Assay: immunoSEQ multiplex PCR; the TCRdb copy retains only in-frame clones and omits some. The sample lists 35,000 to 45,000 clones, 55% to 75% occurring once. Sequenced input: PBMCs. The receptors come from a young man in good health and CMV-seronegative.

A few counts support this clone. The V call is TRBV5-1, the J call TRBJ2-5; 10 positions match TRBD2. Germline V lookup: CDR1 SGHRS, CDR2 YFSETQ. V lost 1 base and J lost 5; bases outside the gene matches: 5. This CDR3 comprises 15 residues. The CDR3 reads CASSLQRGGLETQYF. CDR3 nucleotides: TGCGCCAGCAGCTTGCAGCGGGGGGGCTTGGAGACCCAGTACTTC.

CDR3 in DNA: TGTGCCAGCAGCCCCGGGACTAGCGTTGAAGAGACCCAGTACTTC. It is translated as CASSPGTSVEETQYF. J is TRBJ2-5 and V is TRBV11-3; the match to TRBD2 covers 10 bases. The V and J ends lost 5 bases and 3 bases, in that order; junction bases with no gene match: 6. This CDR3 region has 15 residues. Germline V gene sequence: CDR1 SGHNT, CDR2 YENEEA.

The chain employs TRBV7-9 and TRBJ1-2, with 8 bases lining up with TRBD1. Germline lookup yields CDR1 SEHNR and CDR2 FQNEAQ (reference sequence). The CDR3 spans 13 residues. Trimming at V came to 6 bases and at J to 8 bases, leaving 8 bases not matched to a gene. CDR3 loop: CASSLGQGGGYTF. CDR3 nucleotide sequence: TGTGCCAGCAGTCTCGGACAGGGAGGCGGCTACACCTTC.

The J gene is TRBJ2-5, the V gene TRBV28; 10 bases are a match to TRBD2. V gave up 5 bases and J gave up 4 bases; unmatched junction bases: 7. The CDR3 has 15 amino acids. Germline CDR1 reads MDHEN; CDR2 reads SYDVKM. The CDR3 DNA reads TGTGCCAGCAGTCGCGGACTAGCGGTGGGAGAGACCCAGTACTTC. Amino acids: CASSRGLAVGETQYF.

The chain carries TRBV25-1 and TRBJ1-2, with unresolved D. The CDR3 is 14 residues long. V was shortened by 6 bases and J by 4 bases, with 15 bases between the two germline ends. Germline assignment: CDR1 MGHDK and CDR2 SYGVNS. The CDR3 loop is CASSPAGVAYGYTF. For the CDR3, the DNA is TGTGCCAGCAGCCCAGCCGGGGTTGCCTATGGCTACACCTTC.

The chain joins TRBV4-1 to TRBJ2-1; 16 positions match TRBD2. From germline, CDR1 is MGHRA and CDR2 YSYEKL. The CDR3 consists of 20 residues. V shed 0 bases, J shed 1 base, and the junction held 6 bases outside the gene matches. The CDR3 sequence is CASSQEGLAGGPGSYNEQFF. For the CDR3, the DNA is TGCGCCAGCAGCCAAGAGGGACTAGCGGGAGGGCCGGGGTCCTACAATGAGCAGTTCTTC.

This clone was detected only a few times. The V and J genes are TRBV7-6 and TRBJ2-7; 10 nucleotides align to TRBD1. Germline CDR1 is SGHVS and CDR2 is FNYEAQ. V lost 5 bases to trimming and J lost 6 bases; unmatched junction nucleotides: 7. CDR3 length equals 14 residues. In DNA, the CDR3 is TGTGCCAGCAGCCCCAGACAGGGGGCCTTCGAGCAGTACTTC. Translated: CASSPRQGAFEQYF. Together with reference TRBV7-6 and TRBJ2-7, the CDR3 gives the full variable domain: GAGVSQSPRYKVTKRGQDVALRCDPISGHVSLYWYRQALGQGPEFLTYFNYEAQQDKSGLPNDRFSAERPEGSISTLTIQRTEQRDSAMYRCASSPRQGAFEQYFGPGTRLTVT.

This clone turned up a few times. The rearrangement links TRBV7-6 to TRBJ1-2; D is ambiguous. Trimming shortened V by 5 bases and J by 7 bases, and 17 bases separated the two germline ends. Germline CDR1 and CDR2: SGHVS and FNYEAQ. The CDR3 sequence is 14 residues long. CDR3 in amino acids: CASSPTPNSGGYTF. The CDR3 DNA is TGTGCCAGCAGCCCCACGCCCAACTCGGGTGGCTACACCTTC.

Turning to this clone: This may be a read error, as it is one base from a much larger clone. The rearrangement joins TRBV6-1 to TRBJ2-3, with TRBD2 matching over 9 bases. V gave up 2 bases and J gave up 2 bases; unmatched junction bases: 2. Germline V gene sequence: CDR1 MNHNS, CDR2 SASEGT. This CDR3 region has 15 residues. In DNA, the CDR3 is TGTGCCAGCAGTGAACTAGCGGGAACCACAGATACGCAGTATTTT. Protein: CASSELAGTTDTQYF.

CDR3 DNA sequence: TGTGCCAGCAGCTTACCAGGGGAATACGAGCAGTACTTC. Translation gives CASSLPGEYEQYF. This rearrangement joins TRBV7-2 to TRBJ2-7; perhaps TRBD1 as D (6 bases). Per the germline V gene, CDR1 is SGHTA and CDR2 is FQGNSA. The CDR3 is 13 residues long. V shed 2 bases and J shed 4 bases, with 9 bases lying between them.

The V gene is TRBV4-1, the J gene TRBJ2-1; D is uncertain. The V end was cut by 2 bases, the J end by 4 bases, with 9 bases between. The CDR3 has 14 amino acids. CDR1 and CDR2 (germline): MGHRA, YSYEKL. The CDR3 spells CASSQPTQYNEQFF. For the CDR3, the DNA is TGCGCCAGCAGCCAACCCACGCAGTACAATGAGCAGTTCTTC.

The chain employs TRBV7-2 and TRBJ2-2; D is perhaps TRBD1 (5 bases). CDR3 length: 15 amino acids. Trimming stripped 1 base from V and 6 bases from J, with 12 bases between. CDR1 is SGHTA and CDR2 is FQGNSA in the germline V gene. This CDR3 is CASSLGQGYAGELFF. DNA for the CDR3: TGTGCCAGCAGCTTAGGTCAGGGATACGCCGGGGAGCTGTTTTTT.

The genes are TRBV14 and TRBJ2-6, with D hard to call. Per germline, CDR1 SGHDN and CDR2 FVKESK. V lost 4 bases and J lost 0, with 4 bases in between. The CDR3 runs to 14 residues. In nucleotides, the CDR3 is TGTGCCAGCAGCCCGAGCTCTGGGGCCAACGTCCTGACTTTC. Protein product: CASSPSSGANVLTF.

The chain carries TRBV15 and TRBJ2-3, with 9 bases fitting TRBD1. The CDR3 sequence is 15 residues long. Germline loops: CDR1 LNHNV, CDR2 YYDKDF (reference sequence). V lost 4 bases, J lost 0 bases, and 2 bases stayed unmatched. The CDR3 spells CATSMGQGSTDTQYF. The CDR3 nucleotides are TGTGCCACCAGCATGGGACAGGGAAGCACAGATACGCAGTATTTT.

The genes are TRBV6-6 and TRBJ2-7, with TRBD1 identical over 7 bases. Germline CDR1 reads MNHNY; CDR2 reads SVGAGI (reference sequence). The CDR3 sequence is 15 residues long. Trimming cost V 2 bases and J 6 bases; bases outside gene matches: 10. As DNA, the CDR3 is TGTGCCAGCAGTTACGATCCAGGGGGAACCCTCGAGCAGTACTTC. This translates into CASSYDPGGTLEQYF.

The chain recombines TRBV11-2 with TRBJ2-7; tentative D call: TRBD2 (6 bases). Between the trimmed V and J ends, which lost 2 bases and 4 bases, there was a span of 18 bases. Germline lookup yields CDR1 SGHAT and CDR2 FQNNGV. The CDR3 is made up of 16 amino acids. The DNA for the CDR3 is TGTGCCAGCAGCTTAATCGGGACTGGCTTTAGGTACGAGCAGTACTTC. Its protein is CASSLIGTGFRYEQYF.